Listed here are 4 T cell receptor beta chains from one sample, sequenced in a study of blood T cell repertoires in COVID-19. Using immunoSEQ multiplex PCR, the repertoire was profiled, and TCRdb retains in-frame clones only, with some absent. The sample yields 100,000 to 150,000 clones, around four fifths seen once. Sample: peripheral blood. All receptors come from a man aged 80 or over with active or convalescent COVID-19.

The chain joins TRBV3-1 (or the pseudogene TRBV3-2) to TRBJ1-1; 10 positions agree with TRBD1. The CDR3 is made up of 14 amino acids. Trimming removed 6 bases from V and 6 bases from J; junction bases left unmatched: 7. Germline V gene sequence: CDR1 LGHDT, CDR2 YNNKEL (reference sequence). The CDR3 coding sequence is TGTGCCAGCAGACCCGGGACAGGGGATGCTGAAGCTTTCTTT. Its protein is CASRPGTGDAEAFF.

The chain combines TRBV19 with TRBJ2-7, with TRBD1 as a possible D gene (7 bases). Trimming shortened V by 4 bases and J by 1 base, and 17 bases separated the two germline ends. The CDR3 runs 16 residues. Germline CDR1 reads LNHDA; CDR2 reads SQIVND (reference sequence). CDR3 residues: CASSTLGQGGSYEQYF. CDR3 bases: TGTGCCAGTAGTACCCTCGGGCAGGGGGGTTCCTACGAGCAGTACTTC.

The chain combines TRBV5-1 with TRBJ1-1; 9 bases are a match to TRBD1. The CDR3 extends over 16 amino acids. V lost 4 bases to trimming and J lost 7 bases; unmatched junction nucleotides: 14. In germline, CDR1 is SGHRS, CDR2 YFSETQ. CDR3 bases: TGCGCCAGCAGCCCGGAACCGGGACAGGGCGGAATTGAAGCTTTCTTT. Translated, it gives CASSPEPGQGGIEAFF.

This clone appeared a few times. This chain uses TRBV9 with TRBJ2-1; 10 bases match TRBD2. This CDR3 spans 16 amino acids. Germline V CDR1 and CDR2: SGDLS, YYNGEE. Trimming removed 0 bases from V and 6 bases from J; junction bases left unmatched: 6. The CDR3 nucleotides read TGTGCCAGCAGCGTAGTAAGCGGGGGGGAAGTCAATGAGCAGTTCTTC. It specifies CASSVVSGGEVNEQFF.